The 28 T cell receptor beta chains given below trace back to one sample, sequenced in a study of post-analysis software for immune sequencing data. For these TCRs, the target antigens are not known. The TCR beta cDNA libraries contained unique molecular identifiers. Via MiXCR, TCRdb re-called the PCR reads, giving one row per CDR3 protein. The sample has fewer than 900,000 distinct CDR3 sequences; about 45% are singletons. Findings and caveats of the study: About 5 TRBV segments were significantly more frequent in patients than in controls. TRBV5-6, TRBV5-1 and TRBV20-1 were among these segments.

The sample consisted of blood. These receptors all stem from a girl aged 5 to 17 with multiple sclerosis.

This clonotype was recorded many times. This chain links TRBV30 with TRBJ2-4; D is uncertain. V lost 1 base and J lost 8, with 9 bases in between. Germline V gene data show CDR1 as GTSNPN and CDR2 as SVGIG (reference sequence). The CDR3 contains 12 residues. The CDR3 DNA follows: TGTGCCTGGAGTGGTGACGGCCACATTCAGTACTTC. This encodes CAWSGDGHIQYF.

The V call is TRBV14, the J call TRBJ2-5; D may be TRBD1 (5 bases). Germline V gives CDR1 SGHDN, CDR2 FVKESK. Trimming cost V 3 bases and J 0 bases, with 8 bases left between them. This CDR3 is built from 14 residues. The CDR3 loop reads CASSQTRDQETQYF. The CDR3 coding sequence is TGTGCCAGCAGCCAGACCAGGGACCAAGAGACCCAGTACTTC.

CDR3 nucleotide sequence: TGTGCCAGCAGCCAAGACCGGGGACAGGGGGCAGATACGCAGTATTTT. Translated, it gives CASSQDRGQGADTQYF. J is TRBJ2-3 and V is TRBV4-2; 11 bases map to TRBD1. Germline assignment: CDR1 LGHNA and CDR2 YNFKEQ. V shed 0 bases and J 4 bases; nucleotides not matched to a gene: 3. The CDR3 runs to 16 residues.

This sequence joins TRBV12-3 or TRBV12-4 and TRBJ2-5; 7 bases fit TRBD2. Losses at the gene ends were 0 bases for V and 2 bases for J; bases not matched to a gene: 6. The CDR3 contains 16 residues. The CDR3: CASSLAASGSQETQYF. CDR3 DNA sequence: TGTGCCAGCAGTTTAGCGGCTAGCGGATCTCAAGAGACCCAGTACTTC.

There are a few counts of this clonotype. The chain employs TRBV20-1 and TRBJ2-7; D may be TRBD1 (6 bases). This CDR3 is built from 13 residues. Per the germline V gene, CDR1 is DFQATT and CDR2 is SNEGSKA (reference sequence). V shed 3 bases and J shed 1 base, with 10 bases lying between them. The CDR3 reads CSARDSPSYEQYF. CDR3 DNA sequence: TGCAGTGCTAGGGACAGCCCATCCTACGAGCAGTACTTC.

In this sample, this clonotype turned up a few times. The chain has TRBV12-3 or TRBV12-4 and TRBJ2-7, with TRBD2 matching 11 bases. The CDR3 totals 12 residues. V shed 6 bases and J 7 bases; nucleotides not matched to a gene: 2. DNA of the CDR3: TGTGCCAGCAGGTGGACTAGCGGGGAGCAGTACTTC. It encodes CASRWTSGEQYF.

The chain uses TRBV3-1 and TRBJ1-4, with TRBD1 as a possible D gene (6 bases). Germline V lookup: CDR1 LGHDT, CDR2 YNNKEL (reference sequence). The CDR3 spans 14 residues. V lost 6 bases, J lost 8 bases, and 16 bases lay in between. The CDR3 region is CASRQEGVTEKLFF. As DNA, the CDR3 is TGTGCCAGCAGACAGGAGGGGGTAACGGAAAAACTGTTTTTT.

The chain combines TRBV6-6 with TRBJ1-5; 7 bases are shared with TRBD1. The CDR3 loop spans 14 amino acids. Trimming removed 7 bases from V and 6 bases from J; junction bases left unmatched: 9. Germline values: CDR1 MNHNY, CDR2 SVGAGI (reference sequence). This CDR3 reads CASTLGQESQPQHF. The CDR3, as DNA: TGTGCCAGCACCCTCGGACAGGAGAGTCAGCCCCAGCATTTT.

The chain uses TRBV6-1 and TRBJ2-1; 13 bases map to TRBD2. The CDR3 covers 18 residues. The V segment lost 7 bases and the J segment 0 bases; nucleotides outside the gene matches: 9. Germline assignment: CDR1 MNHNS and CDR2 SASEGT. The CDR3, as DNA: TGTGCCAGCACCGAACTAGCGGGAGGGCTGAGCTCCTACAATGAGCAGTTCTTC. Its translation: CASTELAGGLSSYNEQFF.

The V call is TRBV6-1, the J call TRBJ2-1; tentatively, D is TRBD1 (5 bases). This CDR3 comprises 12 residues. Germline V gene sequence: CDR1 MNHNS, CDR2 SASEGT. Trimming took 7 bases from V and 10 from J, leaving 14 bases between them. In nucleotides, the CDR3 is TGTGCCAGCAAGAGTGCAGGGCGGGAGCAGTTCTTC. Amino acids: CASKSAGREQFF.

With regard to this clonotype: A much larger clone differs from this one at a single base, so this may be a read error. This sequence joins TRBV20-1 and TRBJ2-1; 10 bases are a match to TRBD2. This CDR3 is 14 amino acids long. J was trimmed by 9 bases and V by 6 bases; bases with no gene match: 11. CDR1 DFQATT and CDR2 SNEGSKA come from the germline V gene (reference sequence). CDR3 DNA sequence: TGCAGTGCGTCAGCGGGAGGGTCGGTGGGTGAGCAGTTCTTC. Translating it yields CSASAGGSVGEQFF.

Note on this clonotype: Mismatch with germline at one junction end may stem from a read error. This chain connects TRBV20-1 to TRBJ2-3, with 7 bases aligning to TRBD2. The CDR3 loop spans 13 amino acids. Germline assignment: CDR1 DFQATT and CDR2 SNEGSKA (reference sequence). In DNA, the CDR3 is TGCGGTGCTAGAGAGCGGGAAGCAGATACGCAGTATTTT. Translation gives CGAREREADTQYF.

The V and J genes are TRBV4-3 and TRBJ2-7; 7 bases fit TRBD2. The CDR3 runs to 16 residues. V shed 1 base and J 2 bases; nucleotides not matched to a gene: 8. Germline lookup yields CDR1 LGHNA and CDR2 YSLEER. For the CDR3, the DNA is TGCGCCAGCAGCCAAGCCCGGACTAGTATGCCCTACGAGCAGTACTTC. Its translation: CASSQARTSMPYEQYF.

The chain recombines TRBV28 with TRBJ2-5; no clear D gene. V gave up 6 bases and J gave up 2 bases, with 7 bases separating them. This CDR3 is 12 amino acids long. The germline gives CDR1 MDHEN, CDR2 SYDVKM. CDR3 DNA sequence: TGTGCCAGCAGAAACCTACAAGAGACCCAGTACTTC. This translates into CASRNLQETQYF.

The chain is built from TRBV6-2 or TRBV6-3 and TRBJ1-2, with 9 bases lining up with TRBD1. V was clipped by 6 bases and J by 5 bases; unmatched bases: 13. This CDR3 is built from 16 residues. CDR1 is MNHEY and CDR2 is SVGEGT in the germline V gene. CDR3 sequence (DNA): TGTGCCAGCAGACCCGGGACAGGGAAGGGGACTTATGGCTACACCTTC. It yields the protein CASRPGTGKGTYGYTF.

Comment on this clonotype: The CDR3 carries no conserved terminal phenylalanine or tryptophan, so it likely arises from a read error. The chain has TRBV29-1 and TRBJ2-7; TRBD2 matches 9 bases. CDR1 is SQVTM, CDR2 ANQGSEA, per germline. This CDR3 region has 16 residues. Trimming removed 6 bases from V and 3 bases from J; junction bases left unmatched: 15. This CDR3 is CSVRGREGRAVYEQYC. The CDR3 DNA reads TGCAGCGTACGAGGGCGGGAGGGCCGCGCAGTCTACGAGCAGTACTGC.

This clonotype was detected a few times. In DNA, the CDR3 is TGCAGCGTACGTGACCTCACAGATACGCAGTATTTT. Translating it yields CSVRDLTDTQYF. This chain joins TRBV29-1 and TRBJ2-3; D not resolved. V gave up 6 bases and J gave up 2 bases, with 9 bases separating them. From germline, CDR1 is SQVTM and CDR2 ANQGSEA. The CDR3 covers 12 residues.

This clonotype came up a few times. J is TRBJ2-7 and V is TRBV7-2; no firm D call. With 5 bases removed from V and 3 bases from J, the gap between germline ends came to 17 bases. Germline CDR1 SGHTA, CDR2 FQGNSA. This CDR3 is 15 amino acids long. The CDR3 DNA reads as TGTGCCAGCAGCCTCCTGGCAGGCCCAAACTACGAGCAGTACTTC. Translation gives CASSLLAGPNYEQYF.

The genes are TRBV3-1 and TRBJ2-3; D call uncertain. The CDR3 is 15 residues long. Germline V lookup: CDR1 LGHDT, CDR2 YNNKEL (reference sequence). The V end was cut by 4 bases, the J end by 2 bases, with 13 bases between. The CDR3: CASSPIRAHTDTQYF. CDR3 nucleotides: TGTGCCAGCAGCCCCATACGGGCCCACACAGATACGCAGTATTTT.

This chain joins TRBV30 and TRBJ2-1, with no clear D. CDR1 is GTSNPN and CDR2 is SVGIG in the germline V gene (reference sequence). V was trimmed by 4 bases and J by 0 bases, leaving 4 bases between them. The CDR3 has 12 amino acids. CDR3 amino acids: CAWTSSYNEQFF. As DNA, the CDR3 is TGTGCCTGGACTAGCTCCTACAATGAGCAGTTCTTC.

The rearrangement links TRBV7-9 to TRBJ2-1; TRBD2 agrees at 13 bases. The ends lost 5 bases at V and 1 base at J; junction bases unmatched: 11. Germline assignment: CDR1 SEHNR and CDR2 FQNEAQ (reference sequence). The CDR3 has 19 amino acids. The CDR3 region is CASSPKSGLAGPSYNEQFF. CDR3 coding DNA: TGTGCCAGCAGCCCTAAATCGGGACTAGCGGGACCGTCCTACAATGAGCAGTTCTTC.

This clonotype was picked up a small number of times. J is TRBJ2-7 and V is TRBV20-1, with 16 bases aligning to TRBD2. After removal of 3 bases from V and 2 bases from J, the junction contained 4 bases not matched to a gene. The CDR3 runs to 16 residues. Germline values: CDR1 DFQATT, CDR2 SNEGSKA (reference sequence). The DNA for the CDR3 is TGCAGTGCTAGCCAAGGGACTAGCGGGAGGGCCTACGAGCAGTACTTC. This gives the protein CSASQGTSGRAYEQYF.

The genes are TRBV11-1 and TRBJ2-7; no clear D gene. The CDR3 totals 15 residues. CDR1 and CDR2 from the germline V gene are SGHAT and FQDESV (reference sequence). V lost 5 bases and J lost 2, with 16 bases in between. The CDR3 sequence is CASSLLGSLTYEQYF. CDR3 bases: TGTGCCAGCAGCCTACTCGGGTCACTTACCTACGAGCAGTACTTC.

CDR3 bases: TGTGCCAGCAGCCCCCGATGGACTAGCGGGAGGTCCGAGCAGTACTTC. Its translation: CASSPRWTSGRSEQYF. This chain joins TRBV7-9 and TRBJ2-4; TRBD2 matches at 14 bases. The end of the DNA is better explained by TRBJ2-7, so the J call may be wrong. The CDR3 has 16 amino acids. Germline V lookup: CDR1 SEHNR, CDR2 FQNEAQ (reference sequence).

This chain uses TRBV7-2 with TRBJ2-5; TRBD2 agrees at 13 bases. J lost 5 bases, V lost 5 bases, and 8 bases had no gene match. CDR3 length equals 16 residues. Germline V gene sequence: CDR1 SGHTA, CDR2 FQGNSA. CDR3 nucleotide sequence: TGTGCCAGCAGCCGGGGACTAGCGGGGAGAGTTGAGACCCAGTACTTC. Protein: CASSRGLAGRVETQYF. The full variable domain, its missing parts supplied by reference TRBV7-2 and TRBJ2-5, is GAGVSQSPSNKVTEKGKDVELRCDPISGHTALYWYRQSLGQGLEFLIYFQGNSAPDKSGLPSDRFSAERTGGSVSTLTIQRTQQEDSAVYLCASSRGLAGRVETQYFGPGTRLLVL.

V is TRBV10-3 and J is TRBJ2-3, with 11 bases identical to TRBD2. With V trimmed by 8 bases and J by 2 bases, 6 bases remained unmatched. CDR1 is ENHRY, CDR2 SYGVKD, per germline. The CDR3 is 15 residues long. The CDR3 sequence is CAIGPGLAVTDTQYF. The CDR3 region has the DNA TGTGCCATCGGTCCGGGACTAGCGGTCACAGATACGCAGTATTTT.

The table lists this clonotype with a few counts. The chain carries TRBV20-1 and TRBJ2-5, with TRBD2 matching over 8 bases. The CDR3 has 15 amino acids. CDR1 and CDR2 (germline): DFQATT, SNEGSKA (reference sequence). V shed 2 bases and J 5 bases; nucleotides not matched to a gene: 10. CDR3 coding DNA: TGCAGTGCTAGATCGGGAGGGGAGTTTTCGGAGACCCAGTACTTC. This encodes CSARSGGEFSETQYF.

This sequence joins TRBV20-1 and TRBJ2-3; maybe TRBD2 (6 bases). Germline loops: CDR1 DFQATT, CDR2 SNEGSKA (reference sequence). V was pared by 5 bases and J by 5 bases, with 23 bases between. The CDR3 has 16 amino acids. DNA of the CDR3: TGCAGTGCTCGCCGACTAGTGGGAGGAAGGCGAGATACGCAGTATTTT. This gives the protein CSARRLVGGRRDTQYF.